The clone carrying this T cell receptor beta chain was seen repeatedly, ten times or more. The antigen remains unidentified. What was amplified from RNA transcripts were TCR beta CDR3 regions. A first-round RT-PCR of the TCR CDR3 used the HTBI primer set. MiXCR, applied by TCRdb to the multiplex PCR reads, yields one record per CDR3 protein. The profile shows around 600,000 distinct CDR3 sequences, approximately 15% of them singletons. This record belongs to a study of T cells in Graves' hyperthyroidism and ophthalmopathy. The overall study: Before any treatment, at initial diagnosis, peripheral blood was collected. Points from the study as a whole: The model forecast ophthalmopathy, anticipating it by a median approximately 6.1 months before onset.

V trimming: 5 bases; J trimming: 9 bases; junction bases outside the gene matches: 10. The CDR3 length is 14 residues. Inclusion characteristics of ophthalmopathy patients comprised a Clinical Activity Score of at least 3, a NOSPECS grade of at least 4, and duration under 3 months. The specimen was blood. This rearrangement joins TRBV12-3 or TRBV12-4 to TRBJ1-5, with TRBD1 matching 7 bases. The sequence derives from a woman in her late teens or twenties with Graves' ophthalmopathy. CDR3 loop: CASSTRQGAGPQHF. As DNA, the CDR3 is TGTGCCAGCAGTACTCGACAGGGCGCGGGGCCCCAGCATTTT.